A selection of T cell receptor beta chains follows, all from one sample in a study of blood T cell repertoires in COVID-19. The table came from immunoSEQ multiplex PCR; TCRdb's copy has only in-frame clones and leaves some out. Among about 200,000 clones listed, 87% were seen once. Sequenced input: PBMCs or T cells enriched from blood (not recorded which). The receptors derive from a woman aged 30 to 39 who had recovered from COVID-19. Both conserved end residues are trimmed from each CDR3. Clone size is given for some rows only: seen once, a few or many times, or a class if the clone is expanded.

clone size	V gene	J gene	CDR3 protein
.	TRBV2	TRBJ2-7	ATRTGAVYEQY
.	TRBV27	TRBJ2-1	ASRPLGGLAGGVEQF
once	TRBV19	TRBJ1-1	ASSIGKSRAEAF
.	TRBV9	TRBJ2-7	ASSVASGNSYEQY
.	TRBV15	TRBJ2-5	ATSRRLDKETQY
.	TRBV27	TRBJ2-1	ASSLAGRYNEQF
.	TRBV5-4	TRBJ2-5	ASSSGLRYQETQY
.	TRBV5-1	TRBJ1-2	ASSLDPRVNQDGYT
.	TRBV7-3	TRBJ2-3	ASSLKHRDTDTQY
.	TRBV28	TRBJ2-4	ASRPLGQGGAKNIQY
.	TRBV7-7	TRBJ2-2	ASSLVRTSSVGSGELF
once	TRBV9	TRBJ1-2	ASSVDGQNYGYT
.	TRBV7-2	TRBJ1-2	ASSYQDTDYGYT
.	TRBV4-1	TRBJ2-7	ASRRFATGPTYEQY
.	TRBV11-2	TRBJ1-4	ASSSGQGGEKLF
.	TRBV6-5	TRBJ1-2	ASSFDNRGKNGYT
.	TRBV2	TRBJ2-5	ASKGQPPETQY
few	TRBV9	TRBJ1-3	ASSVGPSSGNTIY